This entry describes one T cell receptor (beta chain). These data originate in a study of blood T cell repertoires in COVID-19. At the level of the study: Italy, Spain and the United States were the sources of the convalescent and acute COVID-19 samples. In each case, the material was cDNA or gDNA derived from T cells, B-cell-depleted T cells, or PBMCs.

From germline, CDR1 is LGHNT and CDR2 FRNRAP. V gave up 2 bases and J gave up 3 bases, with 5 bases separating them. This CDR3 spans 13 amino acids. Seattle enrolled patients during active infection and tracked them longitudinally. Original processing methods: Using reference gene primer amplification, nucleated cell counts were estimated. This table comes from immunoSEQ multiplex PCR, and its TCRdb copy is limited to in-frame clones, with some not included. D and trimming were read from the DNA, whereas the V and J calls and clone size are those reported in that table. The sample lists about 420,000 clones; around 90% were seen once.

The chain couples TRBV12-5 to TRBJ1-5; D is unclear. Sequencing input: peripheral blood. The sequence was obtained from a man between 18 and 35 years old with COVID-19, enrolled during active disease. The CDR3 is CASGLTDNQPQHF. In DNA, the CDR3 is TGTGCTAGTGGTTTGACAGACAATCAGCCCCAGCATTTT.